This is a list of T cell receptor beta chains from one sample in a study of CD8 T cells in ankylosing spondylitis. TCRdb re-called the 5' RACE reads with MiXCR, one entry per CDR3 protein. There are approximately 150,000 distinct CDR3 sequences in the sample; just over 9.5% occur only once, and around 15% lies in the top ten. Sequenced: blood, either unsorted or a sorted T cell fraction (not recorded which). The receptors were sampled from a female donor with ankylosing spondylitis or in good health (not recorded which). CDR3s include the opening cysteine and the closing phenylalanine or tryptophan. D genes are given only for firm matches. A row's size may be missing; if present it is once, few, many or a size class.

CTSSLAPTTSGETDTQYF	TGTACCAGCAGTTTAGCGCCAACTACTAGCGGGGAAACAGATACGCAGTATTTT	TRBJ2-3	TRBD2	TRBV2	NA
CSASGRGTGELFF	TGCAGTGCTAGCGGGAGGGGAACCGGGGAGCTGTTTTTT	TRBJ2-2	TRBD2	TRBV20-1	many
CASRGRANTEAFF	TGTGCCAGCAGAGGCAGGGCAAACACTGAAGCTTTCTTT	TRBJ1-1	NA	TRBV6-1	few
CASSQKLTQIPLEQYF	TGTGCCAGCAGTCAAAAGCTGACGCAAATTCCTCTGGAGCAGTACTTC	TRBJ2-7	NA	TRBV5-4	NA
CASTGQGIVEQYF	TGCGCCAGCACGGGACAGGGGATAGTCGAGCAGTACTTC	TRBJ2-7	TRBD1	TRBV5-1	many
CASRSIGGSANTEAFF	TGTGCCAGCAGATCCATCGGGGGGTCTGCGAACACTGAAGCTTTCTTT	TRBJ1-1	NA	TRBV6-5	many
CASTFLDNEQFF	TGTGCCAGCACCTTCCTGGACAATGAGCAGTTCTTC	TRBJ2-1	NA	TRBV12-3/TRBV12-4	many
CASSLDLASANEQFF	TGCGCCAGCAGCTTGGATCTAGCGTCTGCCAATGAGCAGTTCTTC	TRBJ2-1	NA	TRBV5-1	many
CASSYSTGGGLSEAFF	TGTGCCAGCAGTTACTCGACGGGAGGGGGGTTGTCGGAAGCTTTCTTT	TRBJ1-1	NA	TRBV6-5	few
CASSLPQGQNTEAFF	TGTGCCAGCAGCCTTCCCCAGGGACAGAACACTGAAGCTTTCTTT	TRBJ1-1	NA	TRBV5-8	few
CASSLVLAGATGEQYF	TGCGCCAGCAGCTTGGTACTAGCGGGAGCGACCGGGGAGCAGTACTTC	TRBJ2-7	TRBD2	TRBV5-1	many
CASQGEGYEQYF	TGTGCCAGCCAGGGGGAGGGCTACGAGCAGTACTTC	TRBJ2-7	NA	TRBV9	NA
CASSLGSGLYEQYF	TGTGCCAGCAGCTTAGGTAGCGGTCTCTACGAGCAGTACTTC	TRBJ2-7	NA	TRBV27	many
CASSPGQGNAEQYF	TGTGCCAGCAGCCCCGGACAGGGAAATGCCGAGCAGTACTTC	TRBJ2-7	TRBD1	TRBV9	NA